The clone carrying this TCR beta chain was picked up many times. With a constant-region primer and a V-primer adapter, TCRs were subjected to roughly 18 PCR cycles of amplification. TCRdb analysed the reads with MiXCR anew, one entry per CDR3 protein. The sample contains some 53,000 distinct CDR3 sequences, roughly 33% of which appear only once. These data come from a study of low-dose radiotherapy and immunotherapy resistance in tumors. Background on the study: Doses delivered to Cohort 2 were 1 Gy per fraction every two weeks, amounting to 13 Gy over 26 weeks.

Time point meaning: after trial treatment. As for treatment: LDRT plus nivolumab, ipilimumab, low-dose cyclophosphamide and aspirin (RACIN trial). The V end lost 2 bases, the J end lost 4 bases, and 9 bases lay between the germline ends. This CDR3 comprises 14 residues. Germline V gives CDR1 SEHNR, CDR2 FQNEAQ (reference sequence). The specimen was PBMCs, collected after low-dose radiotherapy plus immunotherapy. V and J are TRBV7-9 and TRBJ2-1; weak D call: TRBD2 (5 bases). This sequence originates from a male donor with rectosigmoid adenocarcinoma. The CDR3 is CASSLTADYNEQFF. CDR3 nucleotide sequence: TGTGCCAGCAGCTTAACAGCGGATTACAATGAGCAGTTCTTC.